This T cell receptor (beta chain) was documented in a study of Graves' ophthalmopathy and Graves' hyperthyroidism. On the study more broadly: At initial diagnosis, peripheral blood was obtained, and this preceded any treatment.

Findings and limits, study-wide: Ophthalmopathy progression was predicted by the model at less than 71% sensitivity and about 74% specificity.

Excluded were patients with other autoimmune diseases, uncontrolled infections, pregnancy or lactation. The diagnostic workup employed clinical symptoms, serum thyroxine, TRAb, thyroid ultrasound and orbital computed tomography. Trimming shortened V by 1 base and J by 4 bases, and 19 bases separated the two germline ends. The CDR3 consists of 17 residues. Germline-derived CDR1 and CDR2 are MNHEY and SVGAGI. RNA transcripts yielded amplified TCR beta CDR3 regions. Investigators did first-round RT-PCR with HTBI primers, then second-round multiplex PCR. Each CDR3 protein gets one entry after TCRdb re-called the multiplex PCR reads with MiXCR. The table has 200,000 to 250,000 distinct CDR3 sequences, about 22% seen once; the top ten hold roughly 44%. In this sample, this clonotype turned up many times. The antigen is not known.

The receptor was derived from a woman between 45 and 60 years old with Graves' ophthalmopathy. Sequencing was performed on peripheral blood. This chain joins TRBV6-5 and TRBJ2-5; tentatively, D is TRBD1 or TRBD2 (6 bases each). The CDR3 bases are TGTGCCAGCAGTTACTTAGGGGGGACCACCGTCGGAGAGACCCAGTACTTC. Its protein is CASSYLGGTTVGETQYF.